The sequence of this TCR beta chain was determined in a study of cytomegalovirus exposure and HLA in healthy donors listed by TCRdb under 2017. About the investigation overall: An earlier analysis of roughly 610 of the donors reported 276 Gb of sequence data and 117 million unique TCR beta sequences obtained from about 170 million T cells. Using immunosequencing, the study profiled T cell repertoires from fewer than 850 subjects and related those repertoires to cytomegalovirus serostatus. The aim of the study was to test whether cataloging public T cell receptors could identify signatures of past pathogen exposure. To study patterns of TCR occurrence, a later analysis re-analyzed previously published TCR beta repertoires from several hundred donors and added high-resolution HLA genotyping. Of the 300 to 500 genotyped donors, more than 75% were placed in the genetic ancestry cluster associated with self-reported Caucasian donors. HLA typing covered class I and class II loci at four-digit resolution. Typing coverage varied by locus: roughly 629-630 donors for A, B, C, DRB1 and DQB1; 500 to 550 for DQA1; around 610 for DPA1; more than 450 for DPB1. All discovery cohort repertoires had been generated on a single sequencing platform. In addition to the first cohort of around 670 subjects, a separate validation cohort of 130 or so different subjects was used. Four to six DR-DQ haplotypes were handled as single units for association and clustering because linkage in the cohort was strong. To decide whether each TCR beta V gene segment behaved as functional or pseudogenic, an earlier analysis of 587 of the donors relied on high-throughput TCR beta sequencing. Among some 400 genotyped donors of the cohort, an average of approximately 240,000 unique TCR beta nucleotide sequences were sequenced per donor, roughly 20% of them non-productive. The later analysis used no new phenotypic data to find candidate immune exposures, relying instead on TCR beta sequences and their occurrence across donors. An early release that covered about 600 HLA-typed donors contained about 300 gigabases of sequencing data and 85 million to 100 million unique TCR sequences. Donor age, sex, ethnicity and CMV serostatus were compiled alongside the repertoire data. To predict cytomegalovirus infection status, the study brought together high-throughput TCR immunosequencing, statistical association of individual TCRs with disease status, and machine learning. Genome-wide SNP genotypes for about 65% of the roughly 670 donors were used in a later genetic analysis, which treated that subset as a discovery cohort. What the authors observed across the whole study: An earlier analysis of roughly 570 of the donors showed that most TCR beta V segments appeared in productive rearrangements either about 87% or about 30% of the time, which broadly matched IMGT annotations. The study listed 164 TCR beta chains as associated with cytomegalovirus. For the cohort, immune exposure information was limited to CMV serostatus. Assigning TCR associations to individual alleles was difficult when HLA alleles, especially DR and DQ, strongly co-occurred. A later genetic analysis reported fewer N-insertions in productive TCRs among donors in an Asian-associated ancestry cluster than the roughly 690-donor mean. According to a later analysis, most CMV-associated TCR beta chains appeared to be HLA-restricted, and the HLA associations seemed to be driven largely by CMV exposure. In vitro tests confirmed that a few of the cytomegalovirus-associated TCR beta chains recognize cytomegalovirus antigens. Some IMGT-functional V segments, including TRBV6-2 and TRBV6-3, could not be distinguished by the 87-base-pair reads and were therefore excluded. V-gene and J-gene trimming of TCR beta chains was associated with a missense DCLRE1C variant in a later genetic analysis, and the association was replicated in an independent cohort. A cluster of highly shared sequence variants was judged likely to be a technical artifact of the sequencing pipeline. It was suggested by the authors that the approach could potentially be generalized to other disease states and immunological phenotypes. According to a later analysis, TCR association rates differed among HLA loci, with DRB1 alleles showing the most associated TCRs and HLA-C alleles showing the fewest. Presence/absence analyses assumed roughly uniform sequencing depth across donors, an assumption that may not hold. According to a later analysis, parvovirus B19, influenza, CMV and Epstein-Barr virus appeared linked to several top co-occurrence clusters. Most TCR sequences were observed very rarely across donors, whereas some public TCRs were present in many individuals. Compared with equally common non-associated chains, HLA-associated TCR beta chains in a later analysis were more clonally expanded and had lower generation probabilities. Because HLA typing was missing for some donors at each locus, association tests included only the typed subset. Linkage disequilibrium might explain the correlated functional status among segregating V segments, but an unknown experimental factor could not be ruled out. The earlier analysis of approximately 560 of the donors excluded 15 to 20 rarely observed V segments, including chromosome 9 orphons, because counts were too low. A further reported finding was that TCR beta sequences accurately predicted the HLA-A and HLA-B alleles for most subjects in the first cohort. Cytomegalovirus status was reported to be diagnosed by the classifier with high specificity and sensitivity in both the original and validation cohorts. This cohort had only TCR beta chains sequenced, and the lack of alpha or paired-chain data limited which features could be detected. Specific HLA alleles were associated with 15,000 to 20,000 TCR beta sequences at a false discovery rate of 0.05 in a later analysis.

The cohort consisted of some 670 healthy bone marrow donors. All cohort members were sampled while nominally healthy, although unrecorded immune exposures were likely present. The donor was CMV seropositive and was included in the group of about 290 seropositive cohort members. Every donor gave a peripheral blood sample, and the peripheral blood mononuclear cells from that sample were used for TCR beta sequencing. The Qiagen DNeasy Blood Extraction Kit was used to extract genomic DNA from the blood cell samples. About this clone itself: This receptor's antigen is unknown.

The method behind the library was the immunoSEQ multiplex PCR assay. For the multiplex PCR, a mixture combining 60 forward primers for TCR Vbeta segments and 13 reverse primers for TCR Jbeta segments was used. Amplification of the CDR3 region of rearranged TCR beta genes was performed with a multiplex PCR assay on genomic DNA. Amplified TCR beta libraries were sequenced as 87-base-pair reads on the Illumina HiSeq System. As for the original processing: A later analysis counted some 80 million unique TCR beta chains across the approximately 700 repertoires, and around 9.9 million of these chains were shared by at least two donors. A nearest-neighbor algorithm error-corrected the raw reads and collapsed the reads into unique sequences, merging closely related sequences to remove PCR and sequencing errors. Alignment of CDR3 sequences to IMGT reference sequences was used to assign V, D and J gene segments. For a sequence to be retained, a match of at least six nucleotides to both a V gene segment and a J gene segment was required. A rearrangement counted as productive if the CDR3 had no stop codons and remained in frame with V and J, and every other rearrangement counted as non-productive. CDR3 was defined according to IMGT convention as the region running from the second conserved V-encoded cysteine to the conserved J-encoded phenylalanine. In an earlier analysis of approximately 500 of the donors, sequences lacking an unambiguous match to a single V gene segment were excluded. In an earlier analysis of a few hundred of the donors, V segments were called functional above 56.7% productive rearrangements and were called segregating when the between-donor standard deviation exceeded 5%. A statistical classification framework was built to diagnose cytomegalovirus status from the catalog of TCR beta chain sequences. A later analysis assigned V and J genes by comparing TCR nucleotide sequences with IMGT/GENE-DB human TR gene sequences. The TCRdist pipeline was used in a later analysis to assign CDR3 sequences and most-parsimonious VDJ recombination scenarios. A later analysis defined each TCR beta chain by its CDR3 amino acid sequence plus V-gene family, and excluded reads lacking a unique V-gene family. In a later analysis, nearly 600 highly shared, low-generation-probability nucleotide sequences were removed to address suspected cross-contamination and a sequencing artifact. A later analysis calculated a clonal expansion index for each public chain from normalized within-repertoire ranks of inferred template counts. In a later analysis, generation probabilities were computed using a VDJ recombination model fitted to out-of-frame rearrangements, and the results were checked against IGoR. In a later analysis, hypergeometric tests were used to score TCR-TCR, TCR-HLA and TCR-CMV co-occurrence, with a repertoire-size bias correction applied to TCR pairs. False discovery rates were estimated in a later analysis by permuting HLA or CMV assignments 20 times. A later analysis grouped co-occurring TCRs with DBSCAN, adding TCRdist sequence similarity when clustering within HLA-allele-positive subsets. Repertoires with fewer than 30,000 or more than 120,000 public chains, plus five repertoires with anomalous nucleotide sharing, were excluded from co-occurrence clustering. TCRdb re-hosts the immuneACCESS table, in-frame sequences only. Its copies lack some clones; in the studies checked, an unresolved V gene accounts for under half of them, and the cause for the rest is not known. V, J and clone size reflect that table, while D and trimming were determined from the DNA. The sample's clone listing holds tens of thousands of clones. The ten largest clonotypes hold 4.5% to 5% of the sample.

V sheds 5 bases and J sheds 3 bases, leaving 15 bases between their ends. CDR1 ENHRY and CDR2 SYGVKD were looked up in the germline V gene. The CDR3 runs 15 residues from the cysteine to the phenylalanine. The sequence is cut down to CDR3 DNA, 45 bases in frame from base 1. Sequencing used PBMCs. The chain is encoded by TRBV10-3 joined to TRBJ2-3; a weak D assignment points to TRBD2 (7 bases agree). The receptor's source is a middle-aged woman in good health and CMV-seropositive. The CDR3 amino acid sequence is: CAISTSAQGTDTQYF. Here is the DNA: TGTGCCATCAGTACTAGCGCCCAGGGGACAGATACGCAGTATTTT.